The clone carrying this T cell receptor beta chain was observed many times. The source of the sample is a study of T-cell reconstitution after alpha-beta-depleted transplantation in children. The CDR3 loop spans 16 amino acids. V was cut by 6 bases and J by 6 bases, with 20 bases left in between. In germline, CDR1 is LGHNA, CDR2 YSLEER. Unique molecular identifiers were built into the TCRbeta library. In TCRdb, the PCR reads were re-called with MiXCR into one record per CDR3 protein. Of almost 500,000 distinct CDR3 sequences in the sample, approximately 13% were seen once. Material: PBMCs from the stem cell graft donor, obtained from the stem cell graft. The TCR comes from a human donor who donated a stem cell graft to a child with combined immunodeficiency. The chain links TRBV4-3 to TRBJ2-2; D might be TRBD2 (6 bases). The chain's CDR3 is CASSGNSASAAGELFF. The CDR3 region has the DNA TGCGCCAGCAGTGGGAATTCAGCTAGCGCGGCCGGGGAGCTGTTTTTT.